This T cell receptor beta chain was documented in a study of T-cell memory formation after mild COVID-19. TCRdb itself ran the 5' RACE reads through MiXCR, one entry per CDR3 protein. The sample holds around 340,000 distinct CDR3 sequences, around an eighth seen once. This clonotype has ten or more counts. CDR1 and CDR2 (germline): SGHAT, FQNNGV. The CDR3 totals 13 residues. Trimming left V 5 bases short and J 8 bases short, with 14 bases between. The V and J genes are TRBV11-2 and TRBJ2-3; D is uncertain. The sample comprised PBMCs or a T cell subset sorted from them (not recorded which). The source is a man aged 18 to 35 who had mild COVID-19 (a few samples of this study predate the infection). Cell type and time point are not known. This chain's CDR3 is CASSRLIVGTQYF. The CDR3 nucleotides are TGTGCCAGCAGCCGACTTATCGTTGGTACGCAGTATTTT. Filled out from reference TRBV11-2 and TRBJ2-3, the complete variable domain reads EAGVAQSPRYKIIEKRQSVAFWCNPISGHATLYWYQQILGQGPKLLIQFQNNGVVDDSQLPKDRFSAERLKGVDSTLKIQPAKLEDSAVYLCASSRLIVGTQYFGPGTRLTVL.